This TCR beta chain was profiled in a study of blood T cells in healthy people across ages. Only a few counts were recorded for this clonotype. Germline values: CDR1 LGHDT, CDR2 YNNKEL (reference sequence). Trimming stripped 4 bases from V and 3 bases from J, with 9 bases between. CDR3 length equals 13 residues. Using a J-beta primer mix together with a sample-barcoded 5' primer, a second PCR was run for about 6 to 12 cycles. With 12 random nucleotides, a template-switch adaptor tagged each individual cDNA molecule. From the 5' RACE reads, TCRdb called clonotypes with MiXCR, one entry per CDR3 protein. The data show 270,000 or so distinct CDR3 sequences, around 30% seen once.

Sample: blood. The J gene is TRBJ1-1, the V gene TRBV3-1; unclear D gene. The TCR was taken from a woman aged 70-85 years in good health. CDR3 DNA: TGTGCCAGCAGCCTGATTCGAGACACTGAAGCTTTCTTT. Its translation: CASSLIRDTEAFF.